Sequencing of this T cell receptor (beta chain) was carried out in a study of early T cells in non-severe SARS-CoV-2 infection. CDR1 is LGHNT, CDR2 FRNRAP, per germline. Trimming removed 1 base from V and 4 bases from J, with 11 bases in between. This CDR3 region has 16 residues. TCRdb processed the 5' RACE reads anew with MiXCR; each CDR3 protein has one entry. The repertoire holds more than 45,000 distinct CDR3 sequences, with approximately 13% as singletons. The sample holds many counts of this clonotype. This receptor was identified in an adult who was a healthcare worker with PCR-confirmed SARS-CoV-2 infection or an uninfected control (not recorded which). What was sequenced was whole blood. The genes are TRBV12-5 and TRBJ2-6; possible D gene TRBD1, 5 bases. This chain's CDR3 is CASGLARGEGANVLTF. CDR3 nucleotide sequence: TGTGCTAGTGGTTTGGCAAGGGGCGAGGGGGCCAACGTCCTGACTTTC.